A single sample is the source of the 18 T cell receptor beta chains below, sequenced in a study of regulatory T cells in long-lasting Graves disease. Noted time point: persistent/refractory GD, antithyroid drugs over 5 years with positive TRAb. RNA from PBMCs was the source of the TCR library. With iRepertoire HTBI primers and Arm-PCR of CDR3 regions, TCR beta libraries were built. TCRdb reprocessed the multiplex PCR reads via MiXCR and lists one record per CDR3 protein. The sample includes under 500,000 distinct CDR3 sequences, roughly 20% of them seen just once. Specimen: peripheral blood mononuclear cells (PBMCs), collected when the disease was refractory, from a patient treated with antithyroid drugs. The origin of the receptors is a female donor with Graves disease.

This clonotype appeared a few times. The rearrangement links TRBV3-1 to TRBJ1-2; D gene uncertain. This CDR3 contains 14 residues. The germline V gene encodes CDR1 LGHDT and CDR2 YNNKEL (reference sequence). Trimming cost V 4 bases and J 1 base, with 10 bases left between them. The CDR3 DNA reads as TGTGCCAGCAGCCCGTTCGTCGGTAACTATGGCTACACCTTC. The encoded protein is CASSPFVGNYGYTF. Based on the CDR3 plus reference TRBV3-1 and TRBJ1-2, the full variable domain is DTAVSQTPKYLVTQMGNDKSIKCEQNLGHDTMYWYKQDSKKFLKIMFSYNNKELIINETVPNRFSPKSPDKAHLNLHINSLELGDSAVYFCASSPFVGNYGYTFGSGTRLTVV.

This clonotype has only a few counts. CDR3 in amino acids: CASSQGAGAYEQYF. CDR3 in DNA: TGTGCCAGCAGCCAGGGGGCGGGAGCCTACGAGCAGTACTTC. V and J are TRBV3-1 and TRBJ2-7, with a weak D call TRBD2 (7 bases). V was pared by 3 bases and J by 2 bases, with 11 bases between. Germline V gene sequence: CDR1 LGHDT, CDR2 YNNKEL (reference sequence). The CDR3 is 14 amino acids.

V gene TRBV6-1 combines with J gene TRBJ1-2, with a tentative D call TRBD1 (6 bases). CDR3 length: 13 amino acids. Germline V CDR1 and CDR2: MNHNS, SASEGT. The V end lost 4 bases, the J end lost 4 bases, and 10 bases lay between the germline ends. As DNA, the CDR3 is TGTGCCAGCAGTGGACAGGTGGTCTATGGCTACACCTTC. It translates to CASSGQVVYGYTF.

At least ten counts were recorded for this clonotype. The genes are TRBV28 and TRBJ1-1; tentatively, D is TRBD1 (5 bases). The V gene's germline CDR1 is MDHEN and CDR2 SYDVKM. The V end was cut by 6 bases, the J end by 4 bases, with 18 bases between. This CDR3 comprises 15 residues. The CDR3 DNA reads as TGTGCCAGCAGGGGGGGAGGAGGTACGGGCACTGAAGCTTTCTTT. Protein sequence: CASRGGGGTGTEAFF. Combining the CDR3 with reference TRBV28 and TRBJ1-1 gives the whole variable domain DVKVTQSSRYLVKRTGEKVFLECVQDMDHENMFWYRQDPGLGLRLIYFSYDVKMKEKGDIPEGYSVSREKKERFSLILESASTNQTSMYLCASRGGGGTGTEAFFGQGTRLTVV.

As for this clonotype: This clone may be a read error of a much larger clone one base away. This chain joins TRBV6-1 and TRBJ1-6, with TRBD1 matching over 9 bases. CDR1 MNHNS and CDR2 SASEGT come from the germline V gene. Trimming cost V 6 bases and J 10 bases; bases outside gene matches: 7. This CDR3 region has 14 residues. In nucleotides, the CDR3 is TGTGCCAGCAGGGGACAGGGAAGTTTGTCACCCCTCCACTTT. Residues: CASRGQGSLSPLHF.

Ten or more counts support this clonotype. CDR3 amino acids: CASRRSYTEAFF. The DNA of the CDR3 is TGTGCCAGCCGACGGAGTTACACTGAAGCTTTCTTT. The chain recombines TRBV2 with TRBJ1-1, with unresolved D. Trimming removed 8 bases at V and 3 bases at J, with 10 bases between. The CDR3 extends over 12 amino acids. CDR1 SNHLY and CDR2 FYNNEI come from the germline V gene.

V and J are TRBV19 and TRBJ1-1; weak D call: TRBD1 (6 bases). The V gene's germline CDR1 is LNHDA and CDR2 SQIVND (reference sequence). Trimming stripped 3 bases from V and 5 bases from J, with 10 bases between. The CDR3 totals 13 residues. The CDR3 DNA reads as TGTGCCAGTAGTATCGAACAGGGAACTGAAGCTTTCTTT. Its protein product is CASSIEQGTEAFF.

This clonotype was found many times. This chain joins TRBV4-1 and TRBJ2-5; 9 positions agree with TRBD2. The CDR3 runs to 15 residues. V trimming: 2 bases; J trimming: 1 base; junction bases outside the gene matches: 2. Germline V gene data show CDR1 as MGHRA and CDR2 as YSYEKL. The CDR3, as DNA: TGCGCCAGCAGCCAACGACTAGCGGTCCAAGAGACCCAGTACTTC. Its protein is CASSQRLAVQETQYF.

This clonotype was seen a few times. The gene calls are TRBV2 and TRBJ2-1; D uncertain. Germline V gene lookup returns CDR1 SNHLY and CDR2 FYNNEI. The V end lost 3 bases, the J end lost 11 bases, and 14 bases lay between the germline ends. The CDR3 extends over 13 amino acids. The CDR3 bases are TGTGCCAGCAGTGATTTCGTCCTTGAGCAGCAGTTCTTC. Translating gives CASSDFVLEQQFF. Combining the CDR3 with reference TRBV2 and TRBJ2-1 gives the whole variable domain EPEVTQTPSHQVTQMGQEVILRCVPISNHLYFYWYRQILGQKVEFLVSFYNNEISEKSEIFDDQFSVERPDGSNFTLKIRSTKLEDSAMYFCASSDFVLEQQFFGPGTRLTVL.

At least ten counts were recorded for this clonotype. CDR3 in DNA: TGCAGTGCCCAATTCCACACAGCGGAGACCCAGTACTTC. Protein product: CSAQFHTAETQYF. The chain recombines TRBV20-1 with TRBJ2-5, with unresolved D. This CDR3 has 13 residues. Trimming removed 6 bases at V and 5 bases at J, with 16 bases between. CDR1 is DFQATT and CDR2 is SNEGSKA in the germline V gene (reference sequence).

The chain uses TRBV7-2 and TRBJ1-2; D is unresolved. Trimming shortened V by 5 bases and J by 0 bases, and 10 bases separated the two germline ends. Germline V gene lookup returns CDR1 SGHTA and CDR2 FQGNSA. The CDR3 loop spans 14 amino acids. The CDR3 loop reads CASSQASTNYGYTF. The CDR3 nucleotides are TGTGCCAGCAGCCAAGCAAGTACTAACTATGGCTACACCTTC.

The table lists this clonotype with a count of one. This chain links TRBV5-4 with TRBJ1-1; D uncertain. The CDR3 has 13 amino acids. V was shortened by 0 bases and J by 7 bases, with 10 bases between the two germline ends. CDR1 and CDR2 (germline): SGHNT, YYREEE (reference sequence). The CDR3 DNA reads as TGTGCCAGCAGCTTGGGGCAGCCCATTGAAGCTTTCTTT. Its translation: CASSLGQPIEAFF. Together with reference TRBV5-4 and TRBJ1-1, the CDR3 gives the full variable domain: ETGVTQSPTHLIKTRGQQVTLRCSSQSGHNTVSWYQQALGQGPQFIFQYYREEENGRGNFPPRFSGLQFPNYSSELNVNALELDDSALYLCASSLGQPIEAFFGQGTRLTVV.

The sample holds a few counts of this clonotype. This CDR3 fails to terminate in the conserved phenylalanine or tryptophan, so it likely reflects a read error. The chain links TRBV7-8 to TRBJ1-2; D is perhaps TRBD1 (5 bases). From germline, CDR1 is SGHVS and CDR2 FQNEAQ. Trimming removed 2 bases from V and 4 bases from J, with 11 bases in between. The CDR3 has 14 residues. The CDR3 region has the DNA TGTGCCAGCAGCTTATTGGCAGGGCCCTATGGCTACACCCTC. This codes for CASSLLAGPYGYTL.

The rearrangement uses TRBV27 and TRBJ1-4; D is undetermined. Trimming took off 1 base at V and 13 bases at J, with 16 bases between the two ends. The CDR3 is 14 amino acids. Per germline, CDR1 MNHEY and CDR2 SMNVEV (reference sequence). CDR3 sequence (DNA): TGTGCCAGCAGTTTATTAAACCCTCGGGAAGGACTGTTTTTT. This gives the protein CASSLLNPREGLFF.

The V gene is TRBV29-1, the J gene TRBJ2-1; D unresolved. V was clipped by 3 bases and J by 10 bases, with 13 bases between them. From germline, CDR1 is SQVTM and CDR2 ANQGSEA. The CDR3 is made up of 12 amino acids. CDR3 nucleotide sequence: TGCAGCGTTGATACGGTTTTAGGGGAGCAGTTCTTC. Its protein product is CSVDTVLGEQFF.

This clonotype was counted ten times or more. V usage is TRBV11-2 and J usage is TRBJ2-4; a possible D gene is TRBD1 (6 bases). CDR3 length: 15 residues. The germline V gene has CDR1 SGHAT and CDR2 FQNNGV. The ends were cut back, 8 bases at V and 10 bases at J, with 24 bases in the middle. Written as DNA, the CDR3 is TGTGCCAGCTCCTCCCTCAGGGGTACTGGACGAATTCAGTACTTC. It encodes CASSSLRGTGRIQYF.

This clonotype was detected ten times or more. This chain joins TRBV7-2 and TRBJ2-7; D call uncertain. CDR1 and CDR2 from the germline V gene are SGHTA and FQGNSA. Trimming shortened V by 5 bases and J by 1 base, and 9 bases separated the two germline ends. This CDR3 comprises 13 residues. The CDR3 region is CASSPFSSYEQYF. The CDR3 DNA reads TGTGCCAGCAGCCCATTTAGTTCCTACGAGCAGTACTTC.

A remark on this clonotype: A read error is possible here, since a much larger clone lies one base away. The chain couples TRBV5-1 to TRBJ2-7, with a possible D match to TRBD2 (5 bases). The CDR3 totals 15 residues. Germline lookup yields CDR1 SGHRS and CDR2 YFSETQ. The ends were cut back, 4 bases at V and 2 bases at J, with 16 bases in the middle. The CDR3 region is CASSPRTPIPYEQYF. The CDR3 DNA sequence: TGCGCCAGCAGCCCCAGGACTCCTATTCCCTACGAGCAGTACTTC.